This T cell receptor beta chain was documented in a study of blood T cell repertoires in COVID-19. The overall study: Donors in the United States, Italy and Spain gave samples during acute or convalescent COVID-19.

The Seattle site enrolled patients during active infection and followed them longitudinally. V was clipped by 1 base and J by 0 bases, with 7 bases between them. Per germline, CDR1 KGHDR and CDR2 SFDVKD. The CDR3 runs to 15 residues. Per the original methods: Amplification with reference gene primers provided the estimates of nucleated cell counts. Profiled with immunoSEQ multiplex PCR; TCRdb holds only in-frame clones, not every one. Clone size and V and J calls were adopted from that table, with D and trimming inferred from the DNA. Among more than 250,000 clones listed, 90% were seen once. This TCR was sampled from a woman aged 50 to 65 with COVID-19, enrolled during active disease. This chain uses TRBV24-1 with TRBJ2-3; D unclear. Sequencing input: peripheral blood. CDR3: CATSDFRTSTDTQYF. Here the CDR3 DNA reads TGTGCCACCAGTGATTTCCGCACAAGCACAGATACGCAGTATTTT.